The T cell receptor (beta chain) described here comes from a study of early T cells in non-severe SARS-CoV-2 infection. The CDR3 sequence is 15 residues long. Per the germline V gene, CDR1 is SGHTA and CDR2 is FQGNSA. With 3 bases clipped from V and 7 bases from J, the junction kept 5 bases outside the gene matches. This clonotype is classed as medium-sized. TCRdb analysed the 5' RACE reads with MiXCR anew, one entry per CDR3 protein. The table shows approximately 56,000 distinct CDR3 sequences, with roughly 16% occurring only once. The source is an adult who was a healthcare worker with PCR-confirmed SARS-CoV-2 infection or an uninfected control (not recorded which). The chain links TRBV7-2 to TRBJ2-1; 11 bases line up with TRBD2. Sample: whole blood, taken at baseline. CDR3 nucleotide sequence: TGTGCCAGCAGCTTTATACTAGCGGGAGAGAATGAGCAGTTCTTC. Its translation is CASSFILAGENEQFF.